The clone carrying this T cell receptor (beta chain) was counted at least ten times. Its specificity is not known. These data come from a study of CD8 T cells in ankylosing spondylitis. TCRdb independently ran MiXCR on the 5' RACE reads; one entry per CDR3 protein. The sample lists 220,000 or so distinct CDR3 sequences; 8% to 11% were seen once. Germline V gene data show CDR1 as SNHLY and CDR2 as FYNNEI. The CDR3 sequence is 14 residues long. With V trimmed by 4 bases and J by 6 bases, 7 bases remained unmatched. Study-wide results and caveats: A number of the motif variants had already been described in reactive arthritis synovial fluid and blood. Typical of ankylosing spondylitis blood, it appeared, was a TCR beta motif of several highly homologous variants. CD8+ disease-linked clones were present at relatively low frequencies in blood. Disease-associated clones were reportedly significantly overrepresented in matched ankylosing spondylitis synovial fluid.

This clonotype originated in a male donor with ankylosing spondylitis or in good health (not recorded which). The sample consisted of blood, either unsorted or a sorted T cell fraction (not recorded which). The chain uses TRBV2 and TRBJ2-5, with TRBD2 matching over 8 bases. CDR3 DNA sequence: TGTGCCAGCAGTGTCGGGGGGGTCATGAAGACCCAGTACTTC. This gives the protein CASSVGGVMKTQYF.